A single sample is the source of the 19 T cell receptor beta chains below, sequenced in a study of T cell responses to AZD1222 COVID-19 vaccine. Method: immunoSEQ multiplex PCR; TCRdb's copy keeps in-frame clones and lacks some. The sample yields over 100,000 clones, 88% seen once. The sequences come from peripheral blood, collected on day 0 of MenACWY control vaccination. These receptors came from an adult in good health.

Turning to this clone: This may arise from a read error, as a much more abundant clone is one base away. The rearrangement joins TRBV7-9 to TRBJ1-6, with D hard to call. Trimming pared 1 base from V and 7 bases from J, leaving 5 bases between. CDR1 and CDR2 (germline): SEHNR, FQNEAQ (reference sequence). The CDR3 spans 13 residues. The CDR3, as DNA: TGTGCCAGCAGCTTAGATGGGAATTCACCCCTCCACTTT. This codes for CASSLDGNSPLHF.

This rearrangement joins TRBV25-1 to TRBJ2-7, with D perhaps matching TRBD2 (5 bases). The ends were cut back, 3 bases at V and 0 bases at J, with 6 bases in the middle. The CDR3 is 13 amino acids. Looked up from germline, CDR1 is MGHDK and CDR2 is SYGVNS. DNA of the CDR3: TGTGCCAGCAGTGAGGGGAGCTCCTACGAGCAGTACTTC. This gives the protein CASSEGSSYEQYF.

V is TRBV9 and J is TRBJ2-5; D is unclear. This CDR3 is 14 amino acids long. Germline CDR1 is SGDLS and CDR2 is YYNGEE. The V end lost 0 bases, the J end lost 5 bases, and 11 bases lay between the germline ends. The CDR3 nucleotides are TGTGCCAGCAGCGTAGGAGTGGGCCGGGAGACCCAGTACTTC. The encoded protein is CASSVGVGRETQYF.

This clone was picked up a small number of times. V and J are TRBV19 and TRBJ2-7, with D unresolved. CDR1 is LNHDA, CDR2 SQIVND, per germline (reference sequence). This CDR3 region has 15 residues. V was cut by 6 bases and J by 7 bases, with 22 bases left in between. The CDR3 bases are TGTGCCAGTAGGGATGGTGGCAGTGGGCCTACGGAGCAGTACTTC. Residues: CASRDGGSGPTEQYF.

The chain is built from TRBV7-3 and TRBJ2-5, with a tentative D call TRBD1 (7 bases). Trimming removed 5 bases at V and 3 bases at J, with 16 bases between. This CDR3 has 15 amino acids. Germline CDR1 reads SGHTA; CDR2 reads FQGTGA. CDR3 residues: CASSPGRGDEETQYF. CDR3 nucleotides: TGTGCCAGCAGCCCCGGCAGGGGGGACGAAGAGACCCAGTACTTC.

J is TRBJ1-5 and V is TRBV7-9; D is uncertain. Trimming took off 1 base at V and 9 bases at J, with 13 bases between the two ends. This CDR3 region has 14 residues. CDR1 SEHNR and CDR2 FQNEAQ come from the germline V gene (reference sequence). CDR3 protein: CASSLEGSGAPQHF. In DNA, the CDR3 is TGTGCCAGCAGCTTAGAAGGGTCGGGTGCGCCCCAGCATTTT.

Worth noting for this clone: Compared with germline, one end of the junction differs, possibly owing to a read error. This chain connects TRBV5-5 to TRBJ1-5, with D unclear. The CDR3 spans 13 residues. CDR1 SGHKS and CDR2 YYEKEE come from the germline V gene (reference sequence). The CDR3 region has the DNA TGTGCCAGCAGGTTGGGCCGGGATCAGCCCCAGCATTTT. It codes for CASRLGRDQPQHF.

The rearrangement links TRBV19 to TRBJ2-7, with D hard to call. CDR3 size: 14 residues. V was trimmed by 7 bases and J by 1 base, leaving 14 bases between them. CDR1 is LNHDA, CDR2 SQIVND, per germline (reference sequence). CDR3 coding DNA: TGTGCCAGTACCGAGGCGCTTGGATCCTACGAGCAGTACTTC. This codes for CASTEALGSYEQYF. The full variable domain, its missing parts supplied by reference TRBV19 and TRBJ2-7, is DGGITQSPKYLFRKEGQNVTLSCEQNLNHDAMYWYRQDPGQGLRLIYYSQIVNDFQKGDIAEGYSVSREKKESFPLTVTSAQKNPTAFYLCASTEALGSYEQYFGPGTRLTVT.

This rearrangement joins TRBV20-1 to TRBJ2-7; possible D gene TRBD2, 6 bases. With 5 bases removed from V and 11 bases from J, the gap between germline ends came to 16 bases. CDR1 is DFQATT and CDR2 is SNEGSKA in the germline V gene (reference sequence). The CDR3 is made up of 11 amino acids. CDR3 region: CSAPGRGLEYF. The CDR3 nucleotides are TGCAGTGCTCCTGGACGGGGACTGGAGTACTTC.

This chain joins TRBV28 and TRBJ1-3; D gene uncertain. Germline lookup yields CDR1 MDHEN and CDR2 SYDVKM. This CDR3 is 14 amino acids long. The ends were cut back, 7 bases at V and 0 bases at J, with 10 bases in the middle. The CDR3: CASTSTDSGNTIYF. The CDR3, as DNA: TGTGCCAGCACCTCGACGGACTCTGGAAACACCATATATTTT.

This rearrangement joins TRBV5-1 to TRBJ1-6, with TRBD1 identical over 7 bases. CDR1 is SGHRS and CDR2 is YFSETQ in the germline V gene. This CDR3 is built from 14 residues. The V segment lost 4 bases and the J segment 10 bases; nucleotides outside the gene matches: 8. CDR3 residues: CASSQGGAGSPLHF. In DNA form, the CDR3 reads TGCGCCAGCAGCCAAGGGGGCGCAGGGTCACCCCTCCACTTT.

V usage is TRBV5-1 and J usage is TRBJ1-5; 8 nucleotides align to TRBD1. CDR3 length: 17 amino acids. With V trimmed by 1 base and J by 6 bases, 12 bases remained unmatched. Per the germline V gene, CDR1 is SGHRS and CDR2 is YFSETQ. CDR3 protein: CASSLWQGAYKRQPQHF. The CDR3 DNA follows: TGCGCCAGCAGCTTGTGGCAGGGGGCGTACAAGCGTCAGCCCCAGCATTTT.

The chain joins TRBV7-2 to TRBJ2-7; no clear D gene. CDR1 and CDR2 from the germline V gene are SGHTA and FQGNSA. V lost 5 bases to trimming and J lost 0 bases, with 11 bases between them. CDR3 length equals 14 residues. The CDR3 region is CASSPSLLSYEQYF. CDR3 DNA: TGTGCCAGCAGCCCGTCGTTGCTCTCCTACGAGCAGTACTTC. The variable domain in full, completed from reference TRBV7-2 and TRBJ2-7, reads GAGVSQSPSNKVTEKGKDVELRCDPISGHTALYWYRQSLGQGLEFLIYFQGNSAPDKSGLPSDRFSAERTGGSVSTLTIQRTQQEDSAVYLCASSPSLLSYEQYFGPGTRLTVT.

This sequence joins TRBV7-2 and TRBJ2-7; 12 bases are a match to TRBD2. V dropped 1 base and J dropped 4; count of bases not matched to a gene: 2. The CDR3 contains 15 residues. From germline, CDR1 is SGHTA and CDR2 FQGNSA. CDR3 sequence: CASSLETSGSYEQYF. CDR3 coding DNA: TGTGCCAGCAGCTTAGAGACTAGCGGGAGTTACGAGCAGTACTTC. The whole variable domain, filled in from reference TRBV7-2 and TRBJ2-7, reads GAGVSQSPSNKVTEKGKDVELRCDPISGHTALYWYRQSLGQGLEFLIYFQGNSAPDKSGLPSDRFSAERTGGSVSTLTIQRTQQEDSAVYLCASSLETSGSYEQYFGPGTRLTVT.

This clone showed up just once. V gene TRBV6-2 or TRBV6-3 combines with J gene TRBJ1-1; D uncertain. The CDR3 runs 14 residues. Germline V CDR1 and CDR2: MNHEY, SVGEGT. The V gene lost 2 bases and the J gene lost 1 base, with 8 bases spanning the gap. The CDR3 DNA is TGTGCCAGCAGTTACCATCAGACGAACACTGAAGCTTTCTTT. Encoded protein: CASSYHQTNTEAFF.

This chain joins TRBV28 and TRBJ2-7; the match to TRBD2 covers 15 bases. The CDR3 has 20 residues. The germline V gene encodes CDR1 MDHEN and CDR2 SYDVKM. V lost 1 base and J lost 0; bases outside the gene matches: 10. The CDR3 loop is CASSLSGSGLAGGPSYEQYF. The DNA of the CDR3 is TGTGCCAGCAGTTTATCGGGTTCGGGACTAGCGGGGGGACCCTCCTACGAGCAGTACTTC. Complete variable domain (other parts from reference TRBV28 and TRBJ2-7): DVKVTQSSRYLVKRTGEKVFLECVQDMDHENMFWYRQDPGLGLRLIYFSYDVKMKEKGDIPEGYSVSREKKERFSLILESASTNQTSMYLCASSLSGSGLAGGPSYEQYFGPGTRLTVT.

V gene TRBV28 combines with J gene TRBJ2-7; 8 bases are shared with TRBD1. V gave up 7 bases and J gave up 6 bases; unmatched junction bases: 5. The CDR3 covers 12 residues. Germline values: CDR1 MDHEN, CDR2 SYDVKM. The CDR3 region is CASKQQGGEQYF. The CDR3 DNA is TGTGCCAGCAAACAACAGGGGGGCGAGCAGTACTTC. Filled out from reference TRBV28 and TRBJ2-7, the complete variable domain reads DVKVTQSSRYLVKRTGEKVFLECVQDMDHENMFWYRQDPGLGLRLIYFSYDVKMKEKGDIPEGYSVSREKKERFSLILESASTNQTSMYLCASKQQGGEQYFGPGTRLTVT.

V gene TRBV12-3 or TRBV12-4 combines with J gene TRBJ1-3; TRBD1 agrees at 7 bases. This CDR3 spans 13 amino acids. V lost 1 base to trimming and J lost 10 bases; unmatched junction nucleotides: 4. CDR3 DNA sequence: TGTGCCAGCAGTTTAGTGACAGGGCTAACCATATATTTT. As protein: CASSLVTGLTIYF.

The chain has TRBV5-5 and TRBJ2-7, with 9 bases matching TRBD1. Germline V gene data show CDR1 as SGHKS and CDR2 as YYEKEE (reference sequence). Unmatched junction bases numbered 8, after V lost 4 bases and J lost 0 bases. CDR3 length: 16 amino acids. In nucleotides, the CDR3 is TGTGCCAGCAGCCACCCCCGGGACAGGGCCTCCTACGAGCAGTACTTC. This gives the protein CASSHPRDRASYEQYF.